A single sample gave rise to the 3 T cell receptor beta chains below, sequenced in a study of cytomegalovirus exposure and HLA in healthy donors. It was with 60 Vbeta and 13 Jbeta primers that the PCR ran. Libraries were prepared by immunoSEQ multiplex PCR; TCRdb keeps only in-frame clonotypes and omits some of them. The profile shows approximately 190,000 clones, over 70% of them singletons. The sequenced material came from PBMCs. These TCRs come from a man in his fifties in good health and CMV-seronegative.

The DNA of the CDR3 is TGTGCCAGCAGCTTGGAAGGGGGAACCCTCCACTTT. This gives the protein CASSLEGGTLHF. J is TRBJ1-6 and V is TRBV5-6, with D perhaps matching TRBD1 (6 bases). V was trimmed by 0 bases and J by 14 bases, leaving 9 bases between them. Germline V gives CDR1 SGHDT, CDR2 YYEEEE. The CDR3 extends over 12 amino acids.

This clone has only a few counts. The rearrangement uses TRBV7-8 and TRBJ1-2, with D unclear. This CDR3 comprises 14 residues. Germline V gene data show CDR1 as SGHVS and CDR2 as FQNEAQ. The V and J ends lost 2 bases and 3 bases respectively, with 10 bases between them. In DNA form, the CDR3 reads TGTGCCAGCAGCTTAATTCGGGGAGACTATGGCTACACCTTC. This gives the protein CASSLIRGDYGYTF.

The chain joins TRBV4-3 to TRBJ1-4; D gene uncertain. The germline V and J ends were trimmed by 3 bases and 6 bases, with 14 bases remaining between them. In germline, CDR1 is LGHNA, CDR2 YSLEER. The CDR3 has 15 residues. The CDR3 DNA sequence: TGCGCCAGCAGCCATGGACTATCGGCGCATGAAAAACTGTTTTTT. Protein product: CASSHGLSAHEKLFF.